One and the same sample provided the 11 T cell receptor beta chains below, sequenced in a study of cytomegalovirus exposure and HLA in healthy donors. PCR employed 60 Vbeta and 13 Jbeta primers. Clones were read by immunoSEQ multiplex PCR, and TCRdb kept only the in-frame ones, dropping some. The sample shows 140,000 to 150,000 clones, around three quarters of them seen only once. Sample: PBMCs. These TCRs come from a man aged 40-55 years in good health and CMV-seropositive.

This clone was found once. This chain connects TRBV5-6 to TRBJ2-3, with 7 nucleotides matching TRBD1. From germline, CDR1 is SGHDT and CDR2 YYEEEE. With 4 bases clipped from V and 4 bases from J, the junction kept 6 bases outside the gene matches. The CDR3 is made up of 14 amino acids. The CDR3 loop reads CASSKDRVADTQYF. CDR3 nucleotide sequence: TGTGCCAGCAGCAAAGACAGGGTAGCAGATACGCAGTATTTT.

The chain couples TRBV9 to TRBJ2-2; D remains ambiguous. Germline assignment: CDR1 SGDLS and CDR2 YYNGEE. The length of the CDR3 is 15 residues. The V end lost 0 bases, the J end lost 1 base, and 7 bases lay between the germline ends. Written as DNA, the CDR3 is TGTGCCAGCAGCGTAGGGCAGGTGAACACCGGGGAGCTGTTTTTT. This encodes CASSVGQVNTGELFF. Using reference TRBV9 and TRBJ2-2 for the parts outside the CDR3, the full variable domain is DSGVTQTPKHLITATGQRVTLRCSPRSGDLSVYWYQQSLDQGLQFLIQYYNGEERAKGNILERFSAQQFPDLHSELNLSSLELGDSALYFCASSVGQVNTGELFFGEGSRLTVL.

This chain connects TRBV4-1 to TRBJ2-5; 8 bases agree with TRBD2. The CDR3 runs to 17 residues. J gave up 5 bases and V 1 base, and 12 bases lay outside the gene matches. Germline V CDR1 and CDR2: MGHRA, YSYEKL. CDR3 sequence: CASSQAGGAGVRETQYF. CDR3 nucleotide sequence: TGCGCCAGCAGCCAAGCGGGGGGAGCGGGAGTGAGGGAGACCCAGTACTTC.

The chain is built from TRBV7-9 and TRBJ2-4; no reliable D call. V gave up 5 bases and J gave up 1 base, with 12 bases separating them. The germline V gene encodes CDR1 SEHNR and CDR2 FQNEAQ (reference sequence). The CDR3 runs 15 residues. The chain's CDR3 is CASSVSGGAKNIQYF. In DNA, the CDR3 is TGTGCCAGCAGCGTTTCAGGTGGGGCCAAAAACATTCAGTACTTC.

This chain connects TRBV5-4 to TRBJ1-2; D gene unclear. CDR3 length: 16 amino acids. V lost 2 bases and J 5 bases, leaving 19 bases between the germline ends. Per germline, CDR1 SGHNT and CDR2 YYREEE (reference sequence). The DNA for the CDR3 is TGTGCCAGCAGCTTCACGCCCCCCAGGAAAAATTATGGCTACACCTTC. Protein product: CASSFTPPRKNYGYTF.

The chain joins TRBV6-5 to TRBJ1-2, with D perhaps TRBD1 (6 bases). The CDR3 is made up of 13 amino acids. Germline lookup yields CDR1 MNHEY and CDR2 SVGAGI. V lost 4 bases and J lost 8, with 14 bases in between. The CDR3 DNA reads TGTGCCAGCAGTTCCAACAGGGTAGGCGGCTACACCTTC. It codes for CASSSNRVGGYTF.

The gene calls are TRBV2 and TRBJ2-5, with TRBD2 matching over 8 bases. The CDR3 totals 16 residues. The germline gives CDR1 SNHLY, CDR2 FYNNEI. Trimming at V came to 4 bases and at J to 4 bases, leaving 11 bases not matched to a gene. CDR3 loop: CASSVAPGGAGETQYF. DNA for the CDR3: TGTGCCAGCAGTGTCGCGCCCGGGGGGGCTGGAGAGACCCAGTACTTC.

CDR3 DNA: TGTGCCAGCAGTATAACAGGGGATACGCAGTATTTT. Protein: CASSITGDTQYF. The V gene is TRBV5-5, the J gene TRBJ2-3; possibly TRBD1 for D (6 bases). The CDR3 is 12 residues long. Germline V lookup: CDR1 SGHKS, CDR2 YYEKEE (reference sequence). The ends were cut back, 5 bases at V and 6 bases at J, with 10 bases in the middle.

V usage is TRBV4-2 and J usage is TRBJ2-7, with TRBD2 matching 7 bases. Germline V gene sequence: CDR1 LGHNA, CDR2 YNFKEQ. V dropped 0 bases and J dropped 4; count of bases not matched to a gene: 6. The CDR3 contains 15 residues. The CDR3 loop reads CASSQEWEGRYEQYF. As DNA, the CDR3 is TGTGCCAGCAGCCAAGAATGGGAGGGCCGGTACGAGCAGTACTTC.

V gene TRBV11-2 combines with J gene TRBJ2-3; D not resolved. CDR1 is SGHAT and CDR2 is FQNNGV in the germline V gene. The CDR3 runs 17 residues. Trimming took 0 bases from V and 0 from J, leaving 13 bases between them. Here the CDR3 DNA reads TGTGCCAGCAGCTTAGATCGAAACAGCCCTAGCACAGATACGCAGTATTTT. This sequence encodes CASSLDRNSPSTDTQYF.

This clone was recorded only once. The CDR3 reads CASSEGRETQYF. In DNA, the CDR3 is TGTGCCAGCAGTGAAGGGAGGGAGACCCAGTACTTC. V is TRBV2 and J is TRBJ2-5; D possibly corresponds to TRBD2 (5 bases). The V gene's germline CDR1 is SNHLY and CDR2 FYNNEI. This CDR3 is 12 amino acids long. Trimming removed 1 base from V and 5 bases from J, with 5 bases in between.